These 26 T cell receptor beta chains share one sample of origin, sequenced in a study of early T cells in non-severe SARS-CoV-2 infection. TCRdb ran MiXCR on the 5' RACE reads and lists one entry per CDR3 protein. The sample consists of some 39,000 distinct CDR3 sequences, under 4.5% of them appearing once. Sequenced input: whole blood. These receptors originate from an adult who was a healthcare worker with PCR-confirmed SARS-CoV-2 infection or an uninfected control (not recorded which).

This clonotype was counted at least ten times. The V call is TRBV5-4, the J call TRBJ2-3, with 9 bases fitting TRBD2. The CDR3 totals 16 residues. The germline V gene encodes CDR1 SGHNT and CDR2 YYREEE (reference sequence). After removal of 1 base from V and 4 bases from J, the junction contained 7 bases not matched to a gene. This chain's CDR3 is CASSLQRGAGPDTQYF. The CDR3 nucleotides read TGTGCCAGCAGCTTGCAGCGGGGGGCGGGACCAGATACGCAGTATTTT.

Ten or more counts support this clonotype. V is TRBV24-1 and J is TRBJ1-3; TRBD1 aligns across 10 bases. Trimming cost V 4 bases and J 4 bases; bases outside gene matches: 9. CDR1 and CDR2 from the germline V gene are KGHDR and SFDVKD. The CDR3 runs to 17 residues. The CDR3 sequence: CATSESDGTGDGNTIYF. For the CDR3, the DNA is TGTGCCACCAGTGAGAGTGACGGGACAGGGGACGGAAACACCATATATTTT.

In this sample, this clonotype turned up many times. This chain links TRBV19 with TRBJ1-6; 9 positions match TRBD1. This CDR3 has 17 residues. Germline CDR1 is LNHDA and CDR2 is SQIVND (reference sequence). J gave up 7 bases and V 8 bases, and 15 bases lay outside the gene matches. CDR3 region: CASYPGTGSGSNSPLHF. CDR3 in DNA: TGTGCCAGTTACCCGGGGACAGGGTCGGGGTCGAATTCACCCCTCCACTTT.

The chain employs TRBV5-8 and TRBJ2-1; no clear D gene. The ends were cut back, 4 bases at V and 8 bases at J, with 4 bases in the middle. Germline CDR1 is SGHTS and CDR2 is YDEGEE. The CDR3 length is 10 residues. CDR3 nucleotides: TGTGCCAGCAGCGGCTATGAGCAGTTCTTC. It yields the protein CASSGYEQFF.

The sample holds many counts of this clonotype. This sequence joins TRBV11-2 and TRBJ2-2, with TRBD2 matching 7 bases. Germline V gene sequence: CDR1 SGHAT, CDR2 FQNNGV. CDR3 length: 15 residues. J was trimmed by 0 bases and V by 5 bases; bases with no gene match: 3. This CDR3 reads CASSQAGTNTGELFF. In DNA, the CDR3 is TGTGCCAGCAGCCAAGCGGGGACGAACACCGGGGAGCTGTTTTTT.

This clonotype has ten or more counts. The genes are TRBV6-5 and TRBJ2-7; D gene unclear. The germline V gene has CDR1 MNHEY and CDR2 SVGAGI. V gave up 0 bases and J gave up 2 bases, with 11 bases separating them. This CDR3 has 15 amino acids. CDR3 DNA sequence: TGTGCCAGCAGTTACTCACGGCCGGAAACCTACGAGCAGTACTTC. Its translation is CASSYSRPETYEQYF.

This clonotype was detected many times. This chain joins TRBV12-3 or TRBV12-4 and TRBJ1-5, with D possibly matching TRBD1 (5 bases). V shed 3 bases and J shed 3 bases, with 15 bases lying between them. The CDR3 runs 16 residues. CDR3 coding DNA: TGTGCCAGCAGTTTTCGGGACGGAACCCTCAATCAGCCCCAGCATTTT. Residues: CASSFRDGTLNQPQHF.

This clonotype was seen repeatedly, ten times or more. The CDR3 DNA reads as TGTGCCAGTAGTATAAGGAGGGGAGATGGCTACACCTTC. It yields the protein CASSIRRGDGYTF. This chain joins TRBV19 and TRBJ1-2; possibly TRBD1 for D (5 bases). Trimming cost V 2 bases and J 6 bases, with 10 bases left between them. This CDR3 is built from 13 residues. From germline, CDR1 is LNHDA and CDR2 SQIVND (reference sequence).

This clonotype was counted at least ten times. The chain has TRBV6-5 and TRBJ2-6, with D possibly being TRBD2 (6 bases). This CDR3 has 15 amino acids. The germline CDR1 and CDR2 sequences are MNHEY and SVGAGI. V dropped 2 bases and J dropped 3 bases, with 8 bases sitting between them. The CDR3 bases are TGTGCCAGCAGTTACCAGGGACTTGGGGCCAACGTCCTGACTTTC. Translation gives CASSYQGLGANVLTF.

The table lists this clonotype with many counts. The rearrangement uses TRBV20-1 and TRBJ2-7; no clear D. Trimming cost V 1 base and J 0 bases, with 16 bases left between them. This CDR3 contains 16 residues. Germline V lookup: CDR1 DFQATT, CDR2 SNEGSKA (reference sequence). The CDR3 DNA reads TGCAGTGCTAGAGGCGGCGGCGGAAGGAGCTCCTACGAGCAGTACTTC. It yields the protein CSARGGGGRSSYEQYF.

Regarding this clonotype: This may come from a read error, since a much larger clone is one base off. The chain is built from TRBV25-1 and TRBJ2-1; D might be TRBD2 (5 bases). Germline V gene lookup returns CDR1 MGHDK and CDR2 SYGVNS. The CDR3 length is 14 residues. The CDR3 nucleotides read TGTGCCAGCAGTGAATGGCGGGCCTACATTGAGCAGTTCTTC. This encodes CASSEWRAYIEQFF.

In its sample, this clonotype was seen many times. The chain employs TRBV19 and TRBJ2-7; D possibly corresponds to TRBD1 (6 bases). V lost 5 bases and J lost 3, with 11 bases in between. Germline CDR1 is LNHDA and CDR2 is SQIVND (reference sequence). The CDR3 sequence is 13 residues long. The CDR3 spells CASSVNRDYEQYF. The CDR3 DNA reads TGTGCCAGTAGTGTCAACAGGGACTACGAGCAGTACTTC.

This clonotype showed up just a few times. This rearrangement joins TRBV2 to TRBJ2-1, with 7 positions matching TRBD1. In germline, CDR1 is SNHLY, CDR2 FYNNEI. The V segment lost 10 bases and the J segment 7 bases; nucleotides outside the gene matches: 10. CDR3 length equals 13 residues. CDR3 sequence: CATGTALLNEQFF. CDR3 coding DNA: TGTGCCACCGGGACAGCTCTATTGAATGAGCAGTTCTTC.

V usage is TRBV7-9 and J usage is TRBJ2-5; D is undetermined. Trimming left V 3 bases short and J 4 bases short, with 6 bases between. Germline V gene sequence: CDR1 SEHNR, CDR2 FQNEAQ (reference sequence). There are 12 residues in the CDR3. The DNA for the CDR3 is TGTGCCAGCAGCTTGGTCTTAGAGACCCAGTACTTC. Protein product: CASSLVLETQYF. The full variable domain, completed using reference TRBV7-9 and TRBJ2-5, is DTGVSQNPRHKITKRGQNVTFRCDPISEHNRLYWYRQTLGQGPEFLTYFQNEAQLEKSRLLSDRFSAERPKGSFSTLEIQRTEQGDSAMYLCASSLVLETQYFGPGTRLLVL.

At least ten counts were recorded for this clonotype. The chain links TRBV20-1 to TRBJ1-2; 8 nucleotides align to TRBD1. V lost 5 bases and J lost 6; bases outside the gene matches: 8. The CDR3 contains 13 residues. Germline V CDR1 and CDR2: DFQATT, SNEGSKA (reference sequence). In DNA form, the CDR3 reads TGCAGTGCTCGCAGGACAGGGAGGAATGGCTACACCTTC. It specifies CSARRTGRNGYTF.

This clonotype appeared many times. The chain carries TRBV7-8 and TRBJ2-3; TRBD2 is a possible D gene (6 bases). CDR1 and CDR2 from the germline V gene are SGHVS and FQNEAQ. Trimming removed 5 bases from V and 8 bases from J, with 29 bases in between. The CDR3 is 18 amino acids. CDR3 amino acids: CASSHTARFREWVGTQYF. The CDR3 nucleotides are TGTGCCAGCAGCCACACGGCACGATTCCGGGAGTGGGTGGGTACGCAGTATTTT.

In its sample, this clonotype was seen many times. The chain carries TRBV7-9 and TRBJ1-1; a weak D match, TRBD1 (5 bases). The CDR3 covers 14 residues. Germline-derived CDR1 and CDR2 are SEHNR and FQNEAQ (reference sequence). The V end was cut by 4 bases, the J end by 10 bases, with 19 bases between. The CDR3 nucleotides read TGTGCCAGCAGCTCCCCCAGGTGGGGTGGGGGAGCTTTCTTT. This translates into CASSSPRWGGGAFF.

V usage is TRBV2 and J usage is TRBJ2-7; 9 nucleotides agree with TRBD2. The CDR3 loop spans 15 amino acids. CDR1 SNHLY and CDR2 FYNNEI come from the germline V gene. Losses at the gene ends were 6 bases for V and 2 bases for J; bases not matched to a gene: 8. The CDR3 DNA is TGTGCCAGCAGCGCCAGGGCTAGCGGGACCTACGAGCAGTACTTC. It is translated as CASSARASGTYEQYF.

This clonotype was counted between two and nine times. This chain uses TRBV3-1 with TRBJ1-4, with 8 bases aligning to TRBD1. The CDR3 has 14 amino acids. Trimming removed 0 bases from V and 8 bases from J; junction bases left unmatched: 2. CDR1 is LGHDT and CDR2 is YNNKEL in the germline V gene (reference sequence). CDR3 in DNA: TGTGCCAGCAGCCAAGATCAGGGGGCGGAAAAACTGTTTTTT. It is translated as CASSQDQGAEKLFF.

This clonotype was detected many times. V and J are TRBV19 and TRBJ1-5; 9 nucleotides agree with TRBD1. Germline CDR1 is LNHDA and CDR2 is SQIVND (reference sequence). CDR3 size: 15 residues. V shed 7 bases, J shed 2 bases, and the junction held 6 bases outside the gene matches. The CDR3 nucleotides read TGTGCCAGTACCGAACAGGGGGCAGGCAATCAGCCCCAGCATTTT. Translating it yields CASTEQGAGNQPQHF.

In this sample, this clonotype turned up many times. V gene TRBV19 combines with J gene TRBJ1-1, with D unclear. V was cut by 3 bases and J by 1 base, with 6 bases left in between. CDR3 size: 13 residues. Per the germline V gene, CDR1 is LNHDA and CDR2 is SQIVND (reference sequence). For the CDR3, the DNA is TGTGCCAGTAGTATTAACACGAACACTGAAGCTTTCTTT. Translated: CASSINTNTEAFF.

This clonotype has a count of ten or more. This chain connects TRBV6-2 or TRBV6-3 to TRBJ2-2, with D possibly matching TRBD2 (5 bases). The germline gives CDR1 MNHEY, CDR2 SVGEGT. This CDR3 has 16 residues. V lost 2 bases and J 4 bases, leaving 14 bases between the germline ends. CDR3 bases: TGTGCCAGCAGTTACATTCACACGGGGTTCACCGGGGAGCTGTTTTTT. This sequence encodes CASSYIHTGFTGELFF.

In its sample, this clonotype was seen many times. This rearrangement joins TRBV9 to TRBJ2-5, with D possibly called TRBD1 or TRBD2 (5 bases each). V was shortened by 2 bases and J by 0 bases, with 8 bases between the two germline ends. CDR1 is SGDLS and CDR2 is YYNGEE in the germline V gene. The CDR3 has 14 amino acids. CDR3 nucleotides: TGTGCCAGCAGCGTTCCGGGGCACCAAGAGACCCAGTACTTC. As protein: CASSVPGHQETQYF. The full variable domain, with the rest looked up from reference TRBV9 and TRBJ2-5, is DSGVTQTPKHLITATGQRVTLRCSPRSGDLSVYWYQQSLDQGLQFLIQYYNGEERAKGNILERFSAQQFPDLHSELNLSSLELGDSALYFCASSVPGHQETQYFGPGTRLLVL.

In the case of this clonotype: A much larger clone lies a single base off, so this may be a read error. The chain employs TRBV7-9 and TRBJ2-5; unclear D gene. The CDR3 consists of 11 residues. Germline-derived CDR1 and CDR2 are SEHNR and FQNEAQ (reference sequence). Trimming shortened V by 5 bases and J by 5 bases, and 6 bases separated the two germline ends. This chain's CDR3 is CASSTGETQYF. CDR3 bases: TGTGCCAGCAGCACTGGGGAGACCCAGTACTTC.

This clonotype was seen many times. The chain is built from TRBV19 and TRBJ2-2, with TRBD2 matching over 8 bases. CDR3 size: 14 residues. Germline values: CDR1 LNHDA, CDR2 SQIVND (reference sequence). The trim removed 6 bases at V and 5 bases at J, leaving 5 bases unmatched. In DNA form, the CDR3 reads TGTGCCAGTAGAACTAGCGGCGCGACCGGGGAGCTGTTTTTT. Translation: CASRTSGATGELFF. The full variable domain, in which reference TRBV19 and TRBJ2-2 provide the parts outside the CDR3, is DGGITQSPKYLFRKEGQNVTLSCEQNLNHDAMYWYRQDPGQGLRLIYYSQIVNDFQKGDIAEGYSVSREKKESFPLTVTSAQKNPTAFYLCASRTSGATGELFFGEGSRLTVL.

This clonotype was recorded at least ten times. The rearrangement links TRBV7-9 to TRBJ2-7; D may match TRBD1 or TRBD2 (5 bases each). The CDR3 extends over 14 amino acids. The V end lost 4 bases, the J end lost 6 bases, and 16 bases lay between the germline ends. Looked up from germline, CDR1 is SEHNR and CDR2 is FQNEAQ (reference sequence). Here the CDR3 DNA reads TGTGCCAGCAGCTCCCTTGGGGGAACTACCGAGCAGTACTTC. It encodes CASSSLGGTTEQYF. The complete variable domain, with remaining parts taken from reference TRBV7-9 and TRBJ2-7, reads DTGVSQNPRHKITKRGQNVTFRCDPISEHNRLYWYRQTLGQGPEFLTYFQNEAQLEKSRLLSDRFSAERPKGSFSTLEIQRTEQGDSAMYLCASSSLGGTTEQYFGPGTRLTVT.